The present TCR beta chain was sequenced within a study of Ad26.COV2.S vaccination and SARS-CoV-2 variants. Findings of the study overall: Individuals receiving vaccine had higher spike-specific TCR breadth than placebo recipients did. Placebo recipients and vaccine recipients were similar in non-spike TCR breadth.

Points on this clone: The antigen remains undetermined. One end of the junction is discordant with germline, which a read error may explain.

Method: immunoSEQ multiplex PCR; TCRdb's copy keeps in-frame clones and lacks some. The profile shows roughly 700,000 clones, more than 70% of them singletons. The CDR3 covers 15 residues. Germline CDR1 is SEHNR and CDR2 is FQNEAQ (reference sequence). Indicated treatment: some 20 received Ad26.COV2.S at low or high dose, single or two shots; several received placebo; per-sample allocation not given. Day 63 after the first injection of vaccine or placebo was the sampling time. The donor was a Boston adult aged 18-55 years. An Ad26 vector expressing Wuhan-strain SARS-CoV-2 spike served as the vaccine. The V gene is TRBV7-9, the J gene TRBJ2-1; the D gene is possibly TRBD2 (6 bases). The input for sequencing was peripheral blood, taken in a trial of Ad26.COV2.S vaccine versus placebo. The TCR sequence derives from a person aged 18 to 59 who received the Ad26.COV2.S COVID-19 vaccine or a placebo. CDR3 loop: CASSLSSVDYNGQFF. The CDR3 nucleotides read TGTGCCAGCAGCTTGAGTAGTGTGGACTACAATGGGCAGTTCTTC.